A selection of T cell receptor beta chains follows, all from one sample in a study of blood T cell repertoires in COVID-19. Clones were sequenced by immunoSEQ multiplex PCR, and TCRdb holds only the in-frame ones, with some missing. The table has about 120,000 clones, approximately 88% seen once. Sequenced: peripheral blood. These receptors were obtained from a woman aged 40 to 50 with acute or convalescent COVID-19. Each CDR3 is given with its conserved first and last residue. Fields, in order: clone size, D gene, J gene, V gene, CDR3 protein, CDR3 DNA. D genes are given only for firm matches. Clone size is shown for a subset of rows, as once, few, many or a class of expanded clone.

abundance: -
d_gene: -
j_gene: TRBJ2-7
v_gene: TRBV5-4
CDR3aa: CASSLATEQYF
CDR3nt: TGTGCCAGCAGCTTGGCTACCGAGCAGTACTTC

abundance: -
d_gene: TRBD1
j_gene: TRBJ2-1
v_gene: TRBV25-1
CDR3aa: CASSDRLKQGAVGEQFF
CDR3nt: TGTGCCAGCAGTGATCGCCTCAAACAGGGGGCCGTGGGTGAGCAGTTCTTC

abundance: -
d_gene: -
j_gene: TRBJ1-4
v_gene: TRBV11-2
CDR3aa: CASSLWATNEKLFF
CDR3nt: TGTGCCAGCAGCCTATGGGCTACTAATGAAAAACTGTTTTTT

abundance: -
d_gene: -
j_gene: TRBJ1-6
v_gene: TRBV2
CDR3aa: CASSPGGTYNSPLHF
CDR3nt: TGTGCCAGCAGCCCTGGCGGGACTTATAATTCACCCCTCCACTTT

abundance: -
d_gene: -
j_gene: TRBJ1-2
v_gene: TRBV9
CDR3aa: CASSPTSGTNVYGYTF
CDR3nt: TGTGCCAGCAGCCCCACCTCCGGGACAAACGTCTATGGCTACACCTTC

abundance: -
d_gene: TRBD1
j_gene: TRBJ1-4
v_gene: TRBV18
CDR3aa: CASSLGQGAEKLFF
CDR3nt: TGTGCCAGCTCCCTAGGACAGGGGGCTGAAAAACTGTTTTTT

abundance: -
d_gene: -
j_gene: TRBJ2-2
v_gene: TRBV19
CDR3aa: CASSISRTTGELFF
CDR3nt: TGTGCCAGTAGTATCTCGAGGACAACCGGGGAGCTGTTTTTT

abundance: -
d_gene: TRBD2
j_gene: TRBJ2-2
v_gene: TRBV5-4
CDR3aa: CASSFGGGYGGELFF
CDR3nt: TGTGCCAGCAGCTTCGGGGGAGGGTATGGCGGGGAGCTGTTTTTT

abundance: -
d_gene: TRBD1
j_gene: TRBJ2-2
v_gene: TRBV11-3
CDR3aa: CASSFSTGVNTGELFF
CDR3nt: TGTGCCAGCAGCTTTTCGACAGGGGTTAACACCGGGGAGCTGTTTTTT

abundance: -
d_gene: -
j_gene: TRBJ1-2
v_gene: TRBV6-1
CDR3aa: CASSFITGFNYGYTF
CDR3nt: TGTGCCAGCAGTTTCATAACAGGATTTAACTATGGCTACACCTTC

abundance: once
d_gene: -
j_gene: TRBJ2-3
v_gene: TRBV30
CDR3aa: CAWRDLGHVTDTQYF
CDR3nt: TGTGCCTGGAGGGACTTGGGACACGTCACAGATACGCAGTATTTT

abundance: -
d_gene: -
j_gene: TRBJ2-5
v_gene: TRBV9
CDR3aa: CASSVTGTETQYF
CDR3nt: TGTGCCAGCAGCGTAACGGGTACAGAGACCCAGTACTTC

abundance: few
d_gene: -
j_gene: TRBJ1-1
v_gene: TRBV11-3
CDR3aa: CASSLGSCGRKLNTEAFF
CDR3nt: TGTGCCAGCAGCTTAGGAAGTTGCGGCCGCAAACTTAACACTGAAGCTTTCTTT

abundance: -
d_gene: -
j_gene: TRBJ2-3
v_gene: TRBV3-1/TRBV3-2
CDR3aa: CASSQVSGTDTQYF
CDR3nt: TGTGCCAGCAGCCAAGTTTCTGGCACAGATACGCAGTATTTT

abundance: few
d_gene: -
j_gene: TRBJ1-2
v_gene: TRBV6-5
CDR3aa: CASIKPGLLLYGYTF
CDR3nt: TGTGCCAGCATAAAACCAGGGCTCCTACTCTATGGCTACACCTTC

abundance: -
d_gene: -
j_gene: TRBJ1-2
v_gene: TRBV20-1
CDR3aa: CSVRRYYGYTF
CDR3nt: TGCAGTGTTAGGAGGTACTATGGCTACACCTTC

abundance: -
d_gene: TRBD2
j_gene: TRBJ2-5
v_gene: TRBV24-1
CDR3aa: CATSDPGTSGGETQYF
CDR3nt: TGTGCCACCAGTGACCCGGGGACTAGCGGGGGAGAGACCCAGTACTTC

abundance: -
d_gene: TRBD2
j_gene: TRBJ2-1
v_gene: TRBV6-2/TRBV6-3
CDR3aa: CASSTPRGGNEQFF
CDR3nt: TGTGCCAGCAGTACCCCCCGGGGGGGCAATGAGCAGTTCTTC

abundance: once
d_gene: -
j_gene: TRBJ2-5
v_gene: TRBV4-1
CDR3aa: CASSQVWGGHETQYF
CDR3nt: TGCGCCAGCAGCCAAGTGTGGGGGGGCCACGAGACCCAGTACTTC

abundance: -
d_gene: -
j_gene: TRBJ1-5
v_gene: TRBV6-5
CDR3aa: CASTRSNQPQHF
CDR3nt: TGTGCCAGCACCAGAAGCAATCAGCCCCAGCATTTT

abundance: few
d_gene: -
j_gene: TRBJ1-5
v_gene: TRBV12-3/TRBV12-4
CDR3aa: CASRRDPGQPQHF
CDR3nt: TGTGCCAGCAGGCGGGACCCGGGACAGCCCCAGCATTTT

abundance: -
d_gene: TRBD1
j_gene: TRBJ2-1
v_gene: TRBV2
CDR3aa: CASKKTGEINEQFF
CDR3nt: TGTGCCAGCAAAAAGACAGGGGAAATCAATGAGCAGTTCTTC

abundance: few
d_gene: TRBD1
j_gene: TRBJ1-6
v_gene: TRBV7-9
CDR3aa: CASSSGLQGYNSPLHF
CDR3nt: TGTGCCAGCAGCTCGGGGTTACAGGGGTACAATTCACCCCTCCACTTT

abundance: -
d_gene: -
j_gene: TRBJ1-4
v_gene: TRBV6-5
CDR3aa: CASSPTGVNEKLFF
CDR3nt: TGTGCCAGTTCCCCGACAGGCGTGAATGAAAAACTGTTTTTT

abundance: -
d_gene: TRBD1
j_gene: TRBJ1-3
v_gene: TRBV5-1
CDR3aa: CASSSKGPGQGFSPWGNTIYF
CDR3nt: TGCGCCAGCAGCTCAAAGGGCCCGGGACAGGGGTTTTCGCCCTGGGGAAACACCATATATTTT

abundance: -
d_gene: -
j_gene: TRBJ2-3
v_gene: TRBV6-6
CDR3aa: CASSQLDTQYF
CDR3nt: TGTGCCAGCAGCCAATTAGATACGCAGTATTTT

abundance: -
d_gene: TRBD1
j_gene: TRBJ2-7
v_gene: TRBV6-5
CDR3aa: CASSYRGQGSYEQYF
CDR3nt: TGTGCCAGCAGTTACCGAGGACAGGGTTCCTACGAGCAGTACTTC

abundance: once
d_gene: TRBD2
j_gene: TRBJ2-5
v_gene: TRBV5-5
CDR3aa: CASSVTGTSGGGTQYF
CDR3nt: TGTGCCAGCAGCGTAACCGGGACTAGCGGGGGAGGGACCCAGTACTTC

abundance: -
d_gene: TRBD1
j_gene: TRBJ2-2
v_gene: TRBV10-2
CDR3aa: CASQRGRGGELFF
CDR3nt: TGCGCCAGCCAAAGGGGGCGAGGCGGGGAGCTGTTTTTT

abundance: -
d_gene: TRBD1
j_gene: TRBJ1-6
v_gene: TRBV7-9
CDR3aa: CASSFTGEGSPLHF
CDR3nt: TGTGCCAGCAGCTTTACAGGGGAAGGTTCACCCCTCCACTTT

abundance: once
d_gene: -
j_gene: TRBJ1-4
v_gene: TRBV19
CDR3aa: CASSLLWGETNEKLFF
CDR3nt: TGTGCCAGTAGTCTCCTTTGGGGCGAAACTAATGAAAAACTGTTTTTT

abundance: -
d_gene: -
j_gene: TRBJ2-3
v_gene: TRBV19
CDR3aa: CASSGGAGADTQYF
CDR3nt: TGTGCCAGTAGTGGGGGGGCAGGGGCAGATACGCAGTATTTT

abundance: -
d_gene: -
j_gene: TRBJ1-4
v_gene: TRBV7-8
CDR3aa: CASSPQGRGEKLFF
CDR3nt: TGTGCCAGCAGCCCACAGGGCCGGGGCGAAAAACTGTTTTTT

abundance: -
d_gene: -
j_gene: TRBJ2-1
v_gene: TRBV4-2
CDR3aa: CASSQDKATAYNEQFF
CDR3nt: TGTGCCAGCAGCCAAGATAAGGCGACAGCCTACAATGAGCAGTTCTTC

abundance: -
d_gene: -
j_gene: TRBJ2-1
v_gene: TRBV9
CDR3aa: CASSSLGEQFF
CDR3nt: TGTGCCAGCAGCTCCCTCGGTGAGCAGTTCTTC

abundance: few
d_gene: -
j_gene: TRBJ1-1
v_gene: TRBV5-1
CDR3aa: CASSGGAGNTEAFF
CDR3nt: TGCGCCAGCAGTGGAGGGGCGGGTAACACTGAAGCTTTCTTT

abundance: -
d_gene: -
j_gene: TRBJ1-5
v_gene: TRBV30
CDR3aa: CAWSGGLNQPQHF
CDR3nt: TGTGCCTGGAGTGGGGGGCTCAATCAGCCCCAGCATTTT

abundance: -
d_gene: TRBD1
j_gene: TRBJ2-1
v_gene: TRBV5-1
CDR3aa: CASSLEGDRGSEQFF
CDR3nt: TGCGCCAGCAGCTTGGAGGGGGACAGGGGGAGTGAGCAGTTCTTC

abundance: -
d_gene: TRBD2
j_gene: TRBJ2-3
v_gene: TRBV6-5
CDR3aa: CASSYAQRGDTQYF
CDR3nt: TGTGCCAGCAGTTACGCCCAGCGGGGGGATACGCAGTATTTT

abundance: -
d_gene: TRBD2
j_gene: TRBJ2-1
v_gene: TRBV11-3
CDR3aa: CASSSGLAGGSYNEQFF
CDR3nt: TGTGCCAGCAGCTCAGGACTAGCGGGGGGGTCCTACAATGAGCAGTTCTTC

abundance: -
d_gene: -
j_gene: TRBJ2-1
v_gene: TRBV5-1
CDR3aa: CASRPTSSYNEQFF
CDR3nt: TGCGCCAGCAGACCTACTAGCTCCTACAATGAGCAGTTCTTC

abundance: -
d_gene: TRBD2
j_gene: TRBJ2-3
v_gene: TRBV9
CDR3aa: CASSSGVSGGGDTQYF
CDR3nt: TGTGCCAGCAGCTCAGGGGTCAGCGGGGGTGGGGATACGCAGTATTTT

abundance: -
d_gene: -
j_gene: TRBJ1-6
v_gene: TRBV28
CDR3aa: CASNEGVYYNSPLHF
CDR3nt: TGTGCCAGCAACGAGGGCGTCTATTATAATTCACCCCTCCACTTT

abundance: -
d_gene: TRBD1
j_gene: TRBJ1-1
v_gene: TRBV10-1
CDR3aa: CARNLDRGNTEAFF
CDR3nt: TGCGCCAGGAATTTAGACAGGGGGAACACTGAAGCTTTCTTT

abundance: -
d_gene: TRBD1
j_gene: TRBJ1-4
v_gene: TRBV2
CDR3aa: CASSGQGAGLGKLFF
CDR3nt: TGTGCCAGCAGTGGACAGGGCGCGGGGTTAGGAAAACTGTTTTTT

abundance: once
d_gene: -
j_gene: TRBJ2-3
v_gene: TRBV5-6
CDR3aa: CASSLTDTQYF
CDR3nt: TGTGCCAGCAGCCTCACAGATACGCAGTATTTT

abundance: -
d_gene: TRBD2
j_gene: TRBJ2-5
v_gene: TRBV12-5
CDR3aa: CASGPGGGGWETQYF
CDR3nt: TGTGCTAGTGGGCCCGGCGGGGGGGGTTGGGAGACCCAGTACTTC

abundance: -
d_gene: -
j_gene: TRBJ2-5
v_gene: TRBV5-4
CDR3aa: CASSPGKKDQETQYF
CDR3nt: TGTGCCAGCAGCCCGGGGAAGAAGGACCAAGAGACCCAGTACTTC

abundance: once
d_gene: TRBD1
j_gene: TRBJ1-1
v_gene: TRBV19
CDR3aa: CASSIGGQGVGAEAFF
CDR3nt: TGTGCCAGTAGTATCGGGGGACAGGGGGTGGGGGCTGAAGCTTTCTTT

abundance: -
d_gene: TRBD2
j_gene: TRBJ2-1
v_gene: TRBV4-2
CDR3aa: CASSQGAGIDNEQFF
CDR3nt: TGTGCCAGCAGCCAAGGAGCGGGGATAGACAATGAGCAGTTCTTC

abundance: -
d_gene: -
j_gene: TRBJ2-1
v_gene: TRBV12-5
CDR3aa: CASGLHNEQFF
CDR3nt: TGTGCTAGTGGTCTTCACAATGAGCAGTTCTTC

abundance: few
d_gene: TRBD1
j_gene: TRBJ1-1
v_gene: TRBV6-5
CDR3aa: CASRDRVWTEAFF
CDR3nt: TGTGCCAGCAGAGACAGGGTGTGGACTGAAGCTTTCTTT

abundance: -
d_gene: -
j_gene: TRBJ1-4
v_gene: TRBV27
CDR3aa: CASSSHRSNEKLFF
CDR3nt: TGTGCCAGCAGTTCGCACAGATCCAATGAAAAACTGTTTTTT

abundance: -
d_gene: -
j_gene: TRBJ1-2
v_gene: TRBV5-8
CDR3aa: CASRGFYGYTF
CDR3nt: TGTGCCAGCAGGGGCTTCTATGGCTACACCTTC

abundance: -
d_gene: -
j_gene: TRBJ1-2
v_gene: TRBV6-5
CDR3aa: CASSPERFYGYTF
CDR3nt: TGTGCCAGCAGCCCCGAGCGCTTCTATGGCTACACCTTC

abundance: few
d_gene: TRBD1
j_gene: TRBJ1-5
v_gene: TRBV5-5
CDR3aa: CASSLATGLSNQPQHF
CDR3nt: TGTGCCAGCAGCTTGGCGACAGGGCTTAGCAATCAGCCCCAGCATTTT

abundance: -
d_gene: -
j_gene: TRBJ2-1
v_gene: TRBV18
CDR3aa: CASSPLTDSWGNEQFF
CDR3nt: TGTGCCAGCTCACCCTTGACAGATTCGTGGGGCAATGAGCAGTTCTTC

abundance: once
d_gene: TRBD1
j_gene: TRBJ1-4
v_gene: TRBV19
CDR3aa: CASSPDRGRVEKLFF
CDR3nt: TGTGCCAGTAGTCCCGACAGGGGGCGGGTTGAAAAACTGTTTTTT

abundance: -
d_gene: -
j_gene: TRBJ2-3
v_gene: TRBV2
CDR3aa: CASSRAITDTQYF
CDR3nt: TGTGCCAGCAGTCGAGCGATCACAGATACGCAGTATTTT